The 15 T cell receptor beta chains below all came from one sample that was sequenced in a study of blood T cell repertoires in COVID-19. Here immunoSEQ multiplex PCR was the method, and the copy in TCRdb shows in-frame clones only, minus some. The table shows roughly 250,000 clones, with roughly 85% occurring only once. The sample comprised PBMCs or T cells enriched from blood (not recorded which). The receptor set was obtained from a woman in her thirties who had recovered from COVID-19.

The rearrangement joins TRBV30 to TRBJ1-1, with 7 bases matching TRBD1. Germline CDR1 GTSNPN, CDR2 SVGIG (reference sequence). The CDR3 is 13 amino acids. V dropped 6 bases and J dropped 4; count of bases not matched to a gene: 8. The CDR3 loop is CACIHDRATEAFF. As DNA, the CDR3 is TGTGCCTGTATCCACGACAGGGCCACTGAAGCTTTCTTT.

This clone was detected only once. This sequence joins TRBV24-1 and TRBJ1-2, with D hard to call. This CDR3 spans 12 amino acids. Germline CDR1 reads KGHDR; CDR2 reads SFDVKD. The V end lost 3 bases, the J end lost 8 bases, and 9 bases lay between the germline ends. CDR3 sequence: CATSDPSSGYTF. CDR3 in DNA: TGTGCCACCAGTGATCCGTCCTCGGGCTACACCTTC.

The chain is built from TRBV29-1 and TRBJ1-2; a weak D match, TRBD1 (5 bases). Trimming took 2 bases from V and 2 from J, leaving 9 bases between them. CDR1 and CDR2 from the germline V gene are SQVTM and ANQGSEA. This CDR3 contains 13 residues. In DNA, the CDR3 is TGCAGCGTTGAAAAGGGGTCAAACTATGGCTACACCTTC. Translation: CSVEKGSNYGYTF.

The chain employs TRBV29-1 and TRBJ1-2; TRBD1 is a possible D gene (5 bases). Germline-derived CDR1 and CDR2 are SQVTM and ANQGSEA. The CDR3 is 12 amino acids. With 4 bases removed from V and 4 bases from J, the gap between germline ends came to 10 bases. The CDR3, as DNA: TGCAGCGTTGCGGACACCATCTATGGCTACACCTTC. Its translation is CSVADTIYGYTF.

The chain links TRBV9 to TRBJ2-7; TRBD2 matches 7 bases. The CDR3 totals 15 residues. The V and J ends lost 0 bases and 2 bases, in that order; junction bases with no gene match: 5. Germline V gene lookup returns CDR1 SGDLS and CDR2 YYNGEE. The CDR3 DNA follows: TGTGCCAGCAGCGTAGGTGGGGAGGGTCCCTACGAGCAGTACTTC. Its translation: CASSVGGEGPYEQYF.

The rearrangement uses TRBV6-1 and TRBJ1-5; TRBD1 is a possible D gene (6 bases). The CDR3 has 15 residues. V lost 0 bases and J lost 5, with 11 bases in between. CDR1 MNHNS and CDR2 SASEGT come from the germline V gene. The CDR3 loop is CASSEALGGYQPQHF. Written as DNA, the CDR3 is TGTGCCAGCAGTGAAGCTTTAGGGGGTTATCAGCCCCAGCATTTT.

The chain has TRBV7-9 and TRBJ2-1, with D perhaps matching TRBD2 (6 bases). CDR3 length: 13 residues. CDR1 is SEHNR and CDR2 is FQNEAQ in the germline V gene (reference sequence). Trimming pared 2 bases from V and 6 bases from J, leaving 8 bases between. CDR3: CASSLRTINEQFF. The CDR3 nucleotides read TGTGCCAGCAGCTTAAGGACTATCAATGAGCAGTTCTTC.

J is TRBJ2-7 and V is TRBV19, with D perhaps matching TRBD2 (5 bases). The CDR3 is 14 residues long. CDR1 and CDR2 from the germline V gene are LNHDA and SQIVND (reference sequence). With 3 bases removed from V and 6 bases from J, the gap between germline ends came to 15 bases. CDR3 in amino acids: CASSITSGSGEQYF. DNA for the CDR3: TGTGCCAGTAGTATCACATCGGGGTCCGGCGAGCAGTACTTC.

The genes are TRBV10-2 and TRBJ2-1; 9 nucleotides line up with TRBD2. The CDR3 loop spans 15 amino acids. Germline CDR1 reads WSHSY; CDR2 reads SAAADI. Trimming cost V 6 bases and J 4 bases; bases outside gene matches: 7. The CDR3 DNA sequence: TGCGCCAGCAGCCCGGTTACTAGCGGGTACAATGAGCAGTTCTTC. Amino acids: CASSPVTSGYNEQFF.

The rearrangement uses TRBV2 and TRBJ2-7, with 9 positions matching TRBD2. V shed 7 bases and J 2 bases; nucleotides not matched to a gene: 21. The length of the CDR3 is 19 residues. Germline CDR1 is SNHLY and CDR2 is FYNNEI. Written as DNA, the CDR3 is TGTGCCAGCACCGGGGTCGATCTCTCTGGAAGCGGGGGGACCTACGAGCAGTACTTC. This encodes CASTGVDLSGSGGTYEQYF.

CDR3 in DNA: TGTGCCAGCAGCTTGGGGCTGGAGCGAGAAGCTTTCTTT. Translating it yields CASSLGLEREAFF. V usage is TRBV5-4 and J usage is TRBJ1-1; D not certain. There are 13 residues in the CDR3. Germline CDR1 is SGHNT and CDR2 is YYREEE (reference sequence). Trimming took off 0 bases at V and 8 bases at J, with 11 bases between the two ends.

The genes are TRBV28 and TRBJ1-3, with D perhaps matching TRBD1 (6 bases). The CDR3 is 17 residues long. The germline V and J ends were trimmed by 5 bases and 4 bases, with 21 bases remaining between them. Germline V gene lookup returns CDR1 MDHEN and CDR2 SYDVKM. Here the CDR3 DNA reads TGTGCCAGCAGTCTTCTTGATACAGGGTATAGGGGAAACACCATATATTTT. It translates to CASSLLDTGYRGNTIYF.

The rearrangement joins TRBV29-1 to TRBJ2-1; TRBD1 matches at 7 bases. There are 12 residues in the CDR3. Germline values: CDR1 SQVTM, CDR2 ANQGSEA. V shed 6 bases, J shed 4 bases, and the junction held 3 bases outside the gene matches. CDR3 region: CSVGTAYNEQFF. The CDR3 DNA reads TGCAGCGTGGGGACAGCTTACAATGAGCAGTTCTTC.

J is TRBJ1-1 and V is TRBV2, with 11 bases lining up with TRBD1. The CDR3 totals 14 residues. Germline CDR1 SNHLY, CDR2 FYNNEI. The J segment lost 12 bases and the V segment lost 10 bases, leaving 16 bases of the junction unmatched. Here the CDR3 reads CAIRDRGYPQRSFF. In DNA, the CDR3 is TGTGCCATCCGGGACAGGGGGTACCCTCAACGGTCTTTCTTT.

This chain joins TRBV23-1 and TRBJ2-2; D might be TRBD2 (6 bases). TRBV23-1 is reported as an ORF; its role is uncertain. CDR3 size: 18 residues. The germline V and J ends were trimmed by 5 bases and 7 bases, with 26 bases remaining between them. The CDR3 coding sequence is TGCGCCAGCAGTTATCCCAGGTTGATGCGGGAAATGGACGGGGAGCTGTTTTTT. Translation gives CASSYPRLMREMDGELFF.